This T cell receptor (beta chain) was observed in a study of CD8 T cells in Susac syndrome. Germline lookup yields CDR1 LGHNA and CDR2 YSLEER. V was pared by 3 bases and J by 0 bases, with 15 bases between. CDR3 length equals 17 residues. A quantity of about 0.5 to 1 ug RNA underwent reverse transcription using random hexamers. TCRdb analysed the immunoSEQ multiplex PCR reads with MiXCR anew, one entry per CDR3 protein. This table has about 210,000 distinct CDR3 sequences, 94% appearing once. The sample comprised CD4+ T cells from PBMCs. This TCR came from a human donor with Susac syndrome. The gene calls are TRBV4-3 and TRBJ1-3; possibly TRBD1 for D (6 bases). The CDR3, as DNA: TGCGCCAGCAGCCACGGGATTACAGGGAGCTCTGGAAACACCATATATTTT. Translation gives CASSHGITGSSGNTIYF.